The source of this T cell receptor beta chain is a study of cytomegalovirus exposure and HLA in healthy donors. Germline V gene lookup returns CDR1 MNHNS and CDR2 SASEGT. The ends lost 2 bases at V and 7 bases at J; junction bases unmatched: 3. The CDR3 consists of 15 residues. Use of 60 Vbeta and 13 Jbeta primers characterized the PCR. The protocol was immunoSEQ multiplex PCR, while the TCRdb copy is restricted to in-frame clones and leaves out a portion. The table has 120,000 to 150,000 clones, approximately 82% seen once. Sequencing was performed on PBMCs. This TCR was recovered from a man aged 35 to 55 in good health and CMV-seronegative. The V call is TRBV6-1, the J call TRBJ2-1; 12 bases line up with TRBD2. The CDR3 region has the DNA TGTGCCAGCAGTGAACTAGCGGGGGGGCTGAATGAGCAGTTCTTC. Encoded protein: CASSELAGGLNEQFF.